What follows are 20 T cell receptor beta chains derived from one specimen sequenced in a study of post-analysis software for immune sequencing data (dated by TCRdb to the mid-2010s). General study outcomes and caveats: Significantly higher frequencies in patients than in controls were found for several TRBV segments, including TRBV5-6, TRBV5-1 and TRBV20-1.

The antigens of these receptors remain unknown. The method was PCR. TCRdb names Illumina HiSeq 2500 as the instrument used. Unique molecular identifiers were incorporated into TCR beta cDNA libraries to reduce PCR and sequencing biases. The public reads were reprocessed in TCRdb via fastp at Q25 and MiXCR, keeping in-frame beta chains. All rows with the same CDR3 protein become a single entry with the most common DNA and genes. Within this sample are about 820,000 distinct CDR3 sequences, with about 57% of them counted one time only. The ten largest clones add up to approximately 4.2% of the sample. The sample taken for sequencing was blood. All receptors derive from a girl aged 5 to 17 with multiple sclerosis.

This clonotype has a handful of counts. This chain connects TRBV5-5 to TRBJ2-7, with TRBD1 identical over 8 bases. TRBJ2-1 matches the DNA end more closely, so the J call is doubtful. Germline CDR1 is SGHKS and CDR2 is YYEKEE (reference sequence). The CDR3 extends over 13 amino acids. CDR3 sequence (DNA): TGTGCCAGCAGGGACAGGGTGAACAATGAGCAGTTCTTC. This gives the protein CASRDRVNNEQFF.

This clonotype has just one count. This chain joins TRBV27 and TRBJ2-7; 9 nucleotides line up with TRBD1. Germline CDR1 MNHEY, CDR2 SMNVEV (reference sequence). V gave up 5 bases and J gave up 4 bases; unmatched junction bases: 9. This CDR3 contains 15 residues. The CDR3 DNA follows: TGTGCCAGCAGTCCAACAGGGACAGGGCAATACGAGCAGTACTTC. Translated: CASSPTGTGQYEQYF.

This clonotype was recorded a few times. This chain joins TRBV7-2 and TRBJ2-1; TRBD2 agrees at 10 bases. Germline V gives CDR1 SGHTA, CDR2 FQGNSA. V gave up 4 bases and J gave up 9 bases; unmatched junction bases: 9. This CDR3 spans 15 amino acids. CDR3 in amino acids: CASSSVAGGGGEQFF. DNA of the CDR3: TGTGCCAGCAGCTCGGTAGCGGGGGGCGGGGGTGAGCAGTTCTTC.

This clonotype was observed a single time. J is TRBJ1-2 and V is TRBV14; D ambiguous. The V and J ends lost 0 bases and 4 bases respectively, with 9 bases between them. The germline CDR1 and CDR2 sequences are SGHDN and FVKESK. The CDR3 covers 14 residues. CDR3 bases: TGTGCCAGCAGCCAAGATTGGGCAGCCTATGGCTACACCTTC. This translates into CASSQDWAAYGYTF.

The chain combines TRBV21-1 with TRBJ2-4. TRBV21-1 constitutes a pseudogene. The CDR3 loop spans 16 amino acids. CDR3 residues: CASSRWQGVARNIQYF. CDR3 nucleotides: TGTGCCAGCAGCAGATGGCAGGGGGTAGCCAGAAACATTCAGTACTTC.

The chain recombines TRBV5-1 with TRBJ2-5, with TRBD2 matching over 10 bases. The J call may not be correct, given that the DNA end is closer to TRBJ2-7. The CDR3 is 15 amino acids. From germline, CDR1 is SGHRS and CDR2 YFSETQ. This CDR3 reads CASSSGTSASLEQYF. CDR3 nucleotide sequence: TGCGCCAGCAGCTCGGGGACTAGCGCATCGCTCGAGCAGTACTTC.

The chain is built from TRBV29-1 and TRBJ2-5; 9 bases are shared with TRBD1. This CDR3 has 14 residues. V lost 6 bases to trimming and J lost 11 bases; unmatched junction nucleotides: 16. Germline CDR1 and CDR2: SQVTM and ANQGSEA. DNA of the CDR3: TGCAGCGTGGACCCGGGACAGGGTGGCAATGAGCAGTACTTC. It encodes CSVDPGQGGNEQYF.

The V and J genes are TRBV7-3 and TRBJ1-6; D not certain. The CDR3 length is 15 residues. CDR1 and CDR2 (germline): SGHTA, FQGTGA. Trimming shortened V by 6 bases and J by 1 base, and 10 bases separated the two germline ends. The CDR3 sequence is CASRLGVSYNSPLHF. The CDR3 DNA reads TGTGCCAGCAGATTGGGAGTATCCTATAATTCACCCCTCCACTTT.

The genes are TRBV4-2 and TRBJ1-2; D unresolved. CDR1 and CDR2 (germline): LGHNA, YNFKEQ. The CDR3 consists of 14 residues. The V end lost 6 bases, the J end lost 3 bases, and 14 bases lay between the germline ends. Written as DNA, the CDR3 is TGTGCCAGCAGTCCGGACCCTTGGGACTATGGCTACACCTTC. Translation gives CASSPDPWDYGYTF.

This clonotype was seen a few times. This chain joins TRBV12-3 or TRBV12-4 and TRBJ2-5, with TRBD1 identical over 12 bases. The DNA matches TRBJ2-7 better at its end, which makes the J call doubtful. The CDR3 totals 16 residues. The CDR3, as DNA: TGTGCCAGCAGTTCAAAACTGGGACAGGGGGCGAGCGAGCAGTACTTC. Translated: CASSSKLGQGASEQYF.

In its sample, this clonotype was seen a few times. V usage is TRBV12-3 or TRBV12-4 and J usage is TRBJ2-5, with D possibly being TRBD1 or TRBD2 (5 bases each). The V end was cut by 5 bases, the J end by 11 bases, with 12 bases between. CDR3 length: 11 residues. DNA of the CDR3: TGTGCCAGCAGTGTCCGGGACCAGCAGTACTTC. It specifies CASSVRDQQYF.

The genes are TRBV9 and TRBJ2-7; D gene unclear. The CDR3 consists of 14 residues. The V gene's germline CDR1 is SGDLS and CDR2 YYNGEE. V was cut by 3 bases and J by 2 bases, with 12 bases left in between. The CDR3, as DNA: TGTGCCAGCAGCGCGGACCCAAGAACCTACGAGCAGTACTTC. Translation: CASSADPRTYEQYF.

This chain connects TRBV20-1 to TRBJ1-1, with D perhaps TRBD1 (6 bases). The ends were cut back, 0 bases at V and 4 bases at J, with 15 bases in the middle. This CDR3 comprises 15 residues. The germline CDR1 and CDR2 sequences are DFQATT and SNEGSKA (reference sequence). Here the CDR3 DNA reads TGCAGTGCTAGAGACCCGGGGGCGCGTGGCACTGAAGCTTTCTTT. It translates to CSARDPGARGTEAFF.

The chain couples TRBV15 to TRBJ1-1; tentatively, D is TRBD1 (6 bases). Germline CDR1 LNHNV, CDR2 YYDKDF (reference sequence). V dropped 5 bases and J dropped 4 bases, with 23 bases sitting between them. This CDR3 comprises 17 residues. CDR3 nucleotide sequence: TGTGCCACCAGCGGTTCGGGGTACAGGGTTGACGGCACTGAAGCTTTCTTT. Protein product: CATSGSGYRVDGTEAFF.

This clonotype showed up just a few times. The chain couples TRBV7-3 to TRBJ1-2, with a possible D match to TRBD1 (5 bases). Trimming removed 5 bases from V and 5 bases from J, with 18 bases in between. The CDR3 consists of 15 residues. Germline V gene data show CDR1 as SGHTA and CDR2 as FQGTGA. The CDR3 DNA sequence: TGTGCCAGCAGCCCCGGGGCGGGACTGACGTATGGCTACACCTTC. Its translation: CASSPGAGLTYGYTF.

In its sample, this clonotype was seen a few times. The chain has TRBV4-1 and TRBJ2-4, with TRBD2 as a possible D gene (5 bases). CDR3 length: 12 amino acids. Trimming took off 5 bases at V and 7 bases at J, with 9 bases between the two ends. Germline CDR1 MGHRA, CDR2 YSYEKL. Here the CDR3 reads CASSLRDNIQYF. The CDR3 DNA is TGCGCCAGCAGCTTGAGGGATAACATTCAGTACTTC.

In this sample, this clonotype turned up a few times. The gene calls are TRBV7-2 and TRBJ2-4; 9 bases line up with TRBD2. The J call may be mistaken, given a closer DNA end match to TRBJ2-7. Germline V gives CDR1 SGHTA, CDR2 FQGNSA. The CDR3 loop spans 14 amino acids. The CDR3 here is CASSSQPTSGEQYF. The CDR3 DNA reads as TGTGCCAGCAGCTCCCAACCGACTAGCGGCGAGCAGTACTTC.

This chain links TRBV12-3 or TRBV12-4 with TRBJ2-1, with TRBD1 matching 8 bases. The CDR3 is made up of 15 amino acids. Losses at the gene ends were 8 bases for V and 6 bases for J; bases not matched to a gene: 12. Written as DNA, the CDR3 is TGTGCCAGCGAGGGGACAGGTCTCTCGAGCAATGAGCAGTTCTTC. Translated: CASEGTGLSSNEQFF.

Only a few counts were recorded for this clonotype. The chain couples TRBV20-1 to TRBJ2-7; 10 bases are a match to TRBD2. Germline values: CDR1 DFQATT, CDR2 SNEGSKA (reference sequence). The CDR3 loop spans 19 amino acids. The V and J ends lost 5 bases and 4 bases, in that order; junction bases with no gene match: 23. This CDR3 reads CSAQSPGIAGGPPPYEQYF. CDR3 coding DNA: TGCAGTGCTCAGTCTCCGGGAATAGCGGGAGGCCCCCCGCCTTACGAGCAGTACTTC.

This clonotype was counted at least ten times. The V and J genes are TRBV29-1 and TRBJ2-7, with a possible D match to TRBD2 (6 bases). V lost 8 bases and J lost 4, with 27 bases in between. This CDR3 is 16 amino acids long. Germline CDR1 and CDR2: SQVTM and ANQGSEA. The DNA for the CDR3 is TGCAGCACCCTTACCGGCGGAGGGGCGTCGATATACGAGCAGTACTTC. Amino acids: CSTLTGGGASIYEQYF.